This is a list of T cell receptor beta chains from one sample in a study of T cell changes during pregnancy in multiple sclerosis. TCRdb's copy holds only in-frame clones and misses some; the assay was immunoSEQ multiplex PCR. The repertoire consists of 38,000 or so clones, with just over 90% occurring once and the leading ten covering 0.35% to 0.5%. The starting material was CD4+ T cells from peripheral blood mononuclear cells, obtained in the first trimester of pregnancy. The receptors originated from a female donor with multiple sclerosis, enrolled in a pregnancy study. Both conserved end residues are part of each CDR3. Each record gives: D gene, clone size, J gene, V gene, CDR3 DNA, CDR3 protein. A D gene is named only where the DNA matches it firmly. Clone size, where shown, is once, few, many, or a class for clones that have expanded.

D gene: .; clone size: .; J gene: TRBJ1-6; V gene: TRBV6-1; CDR3 DNA: TGTGCCCTGGCGGTGGCATATAATTCACCCCTCCACTTT; CDR3 protein: CALAVAYNSPLHF
D gene: TRBD2; clone size: .; J gene: TRBJ2-5; V gene: TRBV15; CDR3 DNA: TGTGCCACCAGCGTCCGACTAGCGGGGGGGCGGGGAGAGACCCAGTACTTC; CDR3 protein: CATSVRLAGGRGETQYF
D gene: .; clone size: .; J gene: TRBJ2-3; V gene: TRBV27; CDR3 DNA: TGTGCCAGCAGTTCAACTAGTCAATACGGGGTTACGCAGTATTTT; CDR3 protein: CASSSTSQYGVTQYF
D gene: .; clone size: .; J gene: TRBJ2-7; V gene: TRBV4-1; CDR3 DNA: TGCGCCAGCAGCCAAGGCCGAACCTACGAGCAATACTTC; CDR3 protein: CASSQGRTYEQYF
D gene: .; clone size: .; J gene: TRBJ1-1; V gene: TRBV19; CDR3 DNA: TGTGCCAGTAGTCCCCCAGGGTGGGCCACTGAAGCTTTCTTT; CDR3 protein: CASSPPGWATEAFF
D gene: TRBD1; clone size: .; J gene: TRBJ1-6; V gene: TRBV19; CDR3 DNA: TGTGCCAGTAGTATCTCCCTACAGGGGAGTTCACCCCTCCACTTT; CDR3 protein: CASSISLQGSSPLHF
D gene: .; clone size: .; J gene: TRBJ2-5; V gene: TRBV1; CDR3 DNA: TGCACCAGCAGCCAAGTTCTCCATAGACACGTAATACAAGAGACCCAGTACTTC; CDR3 protein: CTSSQVLHRHVIQETQYF
D gene: TRBD1; clone size: once; J gene: TRBJ2-3; V gene: TRBV27; CDR3 DNA: TGTGCCAGCAGACCAGGGGGCACGGCAGATACGCAGTATTTT; CDR3 protein: CASRPGGTADTQYF
D gene: TRBD2; clone size: .; J gene: TRBJ2-2; V gene: TRBV18; CDR3 DNA: TGTGCCAGCTCACCAAACCGGGGGGAGACCGGGGAGCTGTTTTTT; CDR3 protein: CASSPNRGETGELFF
D gene: TRBD1; clone size: .; J gene: TRBJ2-3; V gene: TRBV5-1; CDR3 DNA: TGCGCCAGCAGCTTGGAAGGGAGACAGGGGGCTAAAGATACGCAGTATTTT; CDR3 protein: CASSLEGRQGAKDTQYF